This note documents a single T cell receptor (beta chain) sequence. Its specificity is unknown. The J segment lost 7 bases and the V segment lost 0 bases, leaving 13 bases of the junction unmatched. This CDR3 has 17 amino acids. Germline lookup yields CDR1 MGHRA and CDR2 YSYEKL. The data originate from a study of blood T cells in healthy people across ages. A J-beta primer mix and a sample-barcoded 5' primer were used in a second PCR of about 7 to 12 cycles. TCRdb reanalysed the 5' RACE reads using MiXCR and keeps one entry per CDR3 protein. The sample records 380,000 or so distinct CDR3 sequences, 50% to 60% being singletons. General study findings and limits: Strong correlation linked observed beta diversity and percent naive T cells. In older individuals, TCR beta diversity per million T cells was lower, falling roughly linearly with age.

The sample taken for sequencing was blood. The receptor was isolated from a man aged 60 to 75 in good health. The chain links TRBV4-1 to TRBJ2-7; 9 positions agree with TRBD1. The CDR3 protein is CASSQDRDRVGVPEQYF. CDR3 bases: TGCGCCAGCAGCCAAGACAGGGACAGGGTCGGTGTTCCGGAGCAGTACTTC.